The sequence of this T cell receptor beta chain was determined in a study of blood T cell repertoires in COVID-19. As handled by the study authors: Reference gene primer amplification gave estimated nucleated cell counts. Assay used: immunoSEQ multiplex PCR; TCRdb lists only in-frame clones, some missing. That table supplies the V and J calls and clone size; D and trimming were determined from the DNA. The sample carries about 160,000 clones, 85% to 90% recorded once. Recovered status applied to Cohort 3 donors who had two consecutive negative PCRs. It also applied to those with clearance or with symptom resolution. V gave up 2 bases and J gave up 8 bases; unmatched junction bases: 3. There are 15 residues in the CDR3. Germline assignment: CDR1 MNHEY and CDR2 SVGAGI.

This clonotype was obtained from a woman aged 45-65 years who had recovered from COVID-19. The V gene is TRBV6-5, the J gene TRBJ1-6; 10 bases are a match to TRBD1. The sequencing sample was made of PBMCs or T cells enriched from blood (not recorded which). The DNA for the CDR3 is TGTGCCAGCAGTTACGGGGACAGGGGTGATTCACCCCTCCACTTT. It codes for CASSYGDRGDSPLHF.